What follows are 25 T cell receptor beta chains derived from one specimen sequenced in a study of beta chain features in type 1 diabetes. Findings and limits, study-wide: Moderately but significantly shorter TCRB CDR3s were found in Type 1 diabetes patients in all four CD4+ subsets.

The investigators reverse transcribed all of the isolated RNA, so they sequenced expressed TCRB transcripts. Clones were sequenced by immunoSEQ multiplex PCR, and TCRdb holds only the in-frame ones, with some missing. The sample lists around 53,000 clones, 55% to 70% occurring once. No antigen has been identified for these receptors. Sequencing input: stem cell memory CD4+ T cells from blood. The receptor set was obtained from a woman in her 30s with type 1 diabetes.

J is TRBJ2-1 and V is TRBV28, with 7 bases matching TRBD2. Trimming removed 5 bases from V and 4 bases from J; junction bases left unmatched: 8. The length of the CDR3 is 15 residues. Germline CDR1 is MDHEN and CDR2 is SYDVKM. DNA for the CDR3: TGTGCCAGCAGTAGGCGGCGGGAGCTTTACAATGAGCAGTTCTTC. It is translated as CASSRRRELYNEQFF.

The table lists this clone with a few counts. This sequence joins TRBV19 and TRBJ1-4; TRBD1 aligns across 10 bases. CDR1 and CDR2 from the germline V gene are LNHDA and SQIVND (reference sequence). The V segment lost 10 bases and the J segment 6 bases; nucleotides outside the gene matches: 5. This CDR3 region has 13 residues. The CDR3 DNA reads TGTGCCACCTGGACAGGGGGTGATGAAAAACTGTTTTTT. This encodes CATWTGGDEKLFF.

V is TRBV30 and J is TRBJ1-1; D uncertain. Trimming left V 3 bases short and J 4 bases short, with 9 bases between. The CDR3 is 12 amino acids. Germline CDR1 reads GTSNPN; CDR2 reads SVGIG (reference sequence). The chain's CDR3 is CAWRETGTEAFF. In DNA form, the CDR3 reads TGTGCCTGGAGGGAGACGGGCACTGAAGCTTTCTTT.

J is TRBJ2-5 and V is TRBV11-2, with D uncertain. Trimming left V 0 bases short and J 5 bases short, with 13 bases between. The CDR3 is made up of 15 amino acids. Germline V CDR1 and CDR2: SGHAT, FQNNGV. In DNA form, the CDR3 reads TGTGCCAGCAGCTTAGATTTCGAATCAGTGGAGACCCAGTACTTC. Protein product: CASSLDFESVETQYF.

The CDR3 nucleotides read TGTGCCAGCAGTCTCCTGGGGGGAAACACTGAAGCTTTCTTT. Its translation is CASSLLGGNTEAFF. This chain connects TRBV28 to TRBJ1-1; TRBD1 might be the D (5 bases). V lost 5 bases and J lost 2, with 12 bases in between. Per the germline V gene, CDR1 is MDHEN and CDR2 is SYDVKM. The CDR3 runs to 14 residues. The full variable domain, in which reference TRBV28 and TRBJ1-1 provide the parts outside the CDR3, is DVKVTQSSRYLVKRTGEKVFLECVQDMDHENMFWYRQDPGLGLRLIYFSYDVKMKEKGDIPEGYSVSREKKERFSLILESASTNQTSMYLCASSLLGGNTEAFFGQGTRLTVV.

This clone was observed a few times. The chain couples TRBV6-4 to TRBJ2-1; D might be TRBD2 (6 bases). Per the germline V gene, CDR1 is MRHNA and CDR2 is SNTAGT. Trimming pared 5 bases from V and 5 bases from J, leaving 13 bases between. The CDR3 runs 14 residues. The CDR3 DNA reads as TGTGCCAGCAGTCCTCAGCGGAGGGACAATGAGCAGTTCTTC. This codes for CASSPQRRDNEQFF.

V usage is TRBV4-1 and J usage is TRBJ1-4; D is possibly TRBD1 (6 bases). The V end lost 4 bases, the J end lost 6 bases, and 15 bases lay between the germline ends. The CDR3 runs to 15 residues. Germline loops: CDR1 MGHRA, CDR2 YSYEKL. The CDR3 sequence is CASSPLGGADEKLFF. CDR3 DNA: TGCGCCAGCAGCCCTCTGGGGGGGGCAGATGAAAAACTGTTTTTT.

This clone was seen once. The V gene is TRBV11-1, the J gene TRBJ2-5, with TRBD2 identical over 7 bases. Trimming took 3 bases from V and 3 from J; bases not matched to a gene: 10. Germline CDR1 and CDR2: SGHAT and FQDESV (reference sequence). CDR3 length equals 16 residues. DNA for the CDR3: TGTGCCAGCAGCTTTCGCCAGGCAGGGACTAAAGAGACCCAGTACTTC. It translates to CASSFRQAGTKETQYF.

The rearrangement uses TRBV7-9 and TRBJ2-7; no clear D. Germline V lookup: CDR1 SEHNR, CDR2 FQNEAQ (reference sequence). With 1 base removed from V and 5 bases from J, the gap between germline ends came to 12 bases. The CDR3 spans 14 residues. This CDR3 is CASSLGGVSHEQYF. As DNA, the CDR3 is TGTGCCAGCAGCTTAGGTGGAGTCAGCCACGAGCAGTACTTC.

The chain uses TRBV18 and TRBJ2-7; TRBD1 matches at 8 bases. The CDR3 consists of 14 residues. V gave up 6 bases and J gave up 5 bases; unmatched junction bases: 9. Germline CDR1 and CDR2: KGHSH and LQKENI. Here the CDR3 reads CASSPDRGWNEQYF. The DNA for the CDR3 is TGTGCCAGCTCTCCAGACAGGGGTTGGAACGAGCAGTACTTC. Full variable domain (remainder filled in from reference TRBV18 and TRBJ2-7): NAGVMQNPRHLVRRRGQEARLRCSPMKGHSHVYWYRQLPEEGLKFMVYLQKENIIDESGMPKERFSAEFPKEGPSILRIQQVVRGDSAAYFCASSPDRGWNEQYFGPGTRLTVT.

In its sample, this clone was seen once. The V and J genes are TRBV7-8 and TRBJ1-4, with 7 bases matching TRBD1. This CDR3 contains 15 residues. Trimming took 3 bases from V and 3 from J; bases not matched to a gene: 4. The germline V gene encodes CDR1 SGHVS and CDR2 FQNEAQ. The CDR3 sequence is CASSFGGTANEKLFF. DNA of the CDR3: TGTGCCAGCAGCTTTGGAGGGACAGCTAATGAAAAACTGTTTTTT.

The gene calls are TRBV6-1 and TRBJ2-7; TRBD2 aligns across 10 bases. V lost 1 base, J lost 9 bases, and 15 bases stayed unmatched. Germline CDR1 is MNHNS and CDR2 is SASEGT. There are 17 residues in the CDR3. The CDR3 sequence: CASSEDIWSSGRKLQYF. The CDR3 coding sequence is TGTGCCAGCAGTGAAGACATCTGGAGTAGCGGGAGGAAATTGCAGTACTTC.

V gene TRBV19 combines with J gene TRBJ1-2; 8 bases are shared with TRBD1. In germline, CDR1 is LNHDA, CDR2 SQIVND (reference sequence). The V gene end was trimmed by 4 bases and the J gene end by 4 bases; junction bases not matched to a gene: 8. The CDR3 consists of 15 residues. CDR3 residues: CASSNLQGVAYGYTF. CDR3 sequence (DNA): TGTGCCAGTAGTAACTTACAGGGGGTGGCCTATGGCTACACCTTC.

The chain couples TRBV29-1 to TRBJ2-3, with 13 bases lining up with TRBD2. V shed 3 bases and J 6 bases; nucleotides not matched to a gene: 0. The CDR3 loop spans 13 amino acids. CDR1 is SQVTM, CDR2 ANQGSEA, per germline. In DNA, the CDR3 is TGCAGCGTTGAGACTAGCGGGAGGGATACGCAGTATTTT. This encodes CSVETSGRDTQYF.

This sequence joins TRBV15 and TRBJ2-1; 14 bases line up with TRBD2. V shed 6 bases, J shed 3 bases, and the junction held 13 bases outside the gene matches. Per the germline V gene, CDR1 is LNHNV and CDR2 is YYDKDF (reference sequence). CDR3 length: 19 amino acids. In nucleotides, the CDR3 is TGTGCCACCAGTGGAGTGGGACTAGCGGGAGTGGGCGGCTACAATGAGCAGTTCTTC. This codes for CATSGVGLAGVGGYNEQFF.

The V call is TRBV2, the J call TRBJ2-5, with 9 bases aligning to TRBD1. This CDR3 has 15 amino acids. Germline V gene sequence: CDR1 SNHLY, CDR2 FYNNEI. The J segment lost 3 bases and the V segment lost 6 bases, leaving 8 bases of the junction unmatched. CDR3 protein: CASSASWDREETQYF. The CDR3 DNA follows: TGTGCCAGCAGCGCCTCGTGGGACAGGGAAGAGACCCAGTACTTC.

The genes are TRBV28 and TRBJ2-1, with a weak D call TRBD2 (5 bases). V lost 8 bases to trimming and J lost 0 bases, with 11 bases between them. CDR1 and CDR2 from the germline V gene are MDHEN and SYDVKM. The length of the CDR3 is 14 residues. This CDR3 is CASVSGSSYNEQFF. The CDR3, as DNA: TGTGCCAGCGTCAGCGGATCCTCCTACAATGAGCAGTTCTTC.

In DNA, the CDR3 is TGTGCCAGCAGCACGGGGAACACTGAAGCTTTCTTT. Its translation: CASSTGNTEAFF. This chain uses TRBV7-9 with TRBJ1-1; D is ambiguous. Trimming pared 5 bases from V and 1 base from J, leaving 5 bases between. The CDR3 length is 12 residues. Looked up from germline, CDR1 is SEHNR and CDR2 is FQNEAQ (reference sequence).

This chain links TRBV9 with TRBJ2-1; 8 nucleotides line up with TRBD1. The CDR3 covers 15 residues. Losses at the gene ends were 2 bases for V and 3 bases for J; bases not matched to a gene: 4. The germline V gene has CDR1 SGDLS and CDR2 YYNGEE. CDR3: CASSVRGLGYNEQFF. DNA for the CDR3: TGTGCCAGCAGCGTCAGGGGGCTCGGCTACAATGAGCAGTTCTTC.

CDR3 residues: CASSFTGKETQYF. Here the CDR3 DNA reads TGTGCCAGCAGTTTTACAGGGAAAGAGACCCAGTACTTC. This sequence joins TRBV2 and TRBJ2-5; a possible D gene is TRBD1 (6 bases). The germline V and J ends were trimmed by 5 bases and 3 bases, with 10 bases remaining between them. This CDR3 spans 13 amino acids. In germline, CDR1 is SNHLY, CDR2 FYNNEI.

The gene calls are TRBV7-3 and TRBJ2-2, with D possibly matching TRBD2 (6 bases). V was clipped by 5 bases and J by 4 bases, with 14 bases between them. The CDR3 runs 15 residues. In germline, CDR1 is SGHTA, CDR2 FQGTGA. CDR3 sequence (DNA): TGTGCCAGCAGCCGGGACTCCCCGGCCACCGGGGAGCTGTTTTTT. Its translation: CASSRDSPATGELFF. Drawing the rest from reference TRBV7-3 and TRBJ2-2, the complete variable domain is GAGVSQTPSNKVTEKGKYVELRCDPISGHTALYWYRQSLGQGPEFLIYFQGTGAADDSGLPNDRFFAVRPEGSVSTLKIQRTERGDSAVYLCASSRDSPATGELFFGEGSRLTVL.

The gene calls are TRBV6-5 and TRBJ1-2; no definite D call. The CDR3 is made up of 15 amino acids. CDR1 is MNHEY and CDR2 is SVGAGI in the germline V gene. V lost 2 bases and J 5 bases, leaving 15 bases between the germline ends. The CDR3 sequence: CASSYVEGEVYGYTF. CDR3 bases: TGTGCCAGCAGTTACGTGGAGGGCGAGGTGTATGGCTACACCTTC.

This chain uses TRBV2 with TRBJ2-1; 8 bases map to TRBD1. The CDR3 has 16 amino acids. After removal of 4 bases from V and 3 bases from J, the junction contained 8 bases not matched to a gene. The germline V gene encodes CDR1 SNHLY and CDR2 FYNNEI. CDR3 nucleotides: TGTGCCAGCAGTGGGGCAGGGGGCGGGCACTACAATGAGCAGTTCTTC. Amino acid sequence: CASSGAGGGHYNEQFF.

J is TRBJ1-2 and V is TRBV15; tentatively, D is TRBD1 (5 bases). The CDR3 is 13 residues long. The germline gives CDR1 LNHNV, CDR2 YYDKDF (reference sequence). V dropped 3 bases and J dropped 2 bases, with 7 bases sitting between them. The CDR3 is CATSSSGNYGYTF. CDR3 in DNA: TGTGCCACCAGCAGCTCAGGGAACTATGGCTACACCTTC.

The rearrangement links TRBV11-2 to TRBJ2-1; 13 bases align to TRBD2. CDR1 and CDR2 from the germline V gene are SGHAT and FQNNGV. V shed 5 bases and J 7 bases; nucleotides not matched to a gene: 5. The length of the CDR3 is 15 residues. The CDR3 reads CASSTRTSGRNEQFF. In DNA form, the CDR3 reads TGTGCCAGCAGCACGCGGACTAGCGGGAGAAATGAGCAGTTCTTC. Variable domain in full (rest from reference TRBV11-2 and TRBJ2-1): EAGVAQSPRYKIIEKRQSVAFWCNPISGHATLYWYQQILGQGPKLLIQFQNNGVVDDSQLPKDRFSAERLKGVDSTLKIQPAKLEDSAVYLCASSTRTSGRNEQFFGPGTRLTVL.